The 10 T cell receptor beta chains presented below share a single source sample, sequenced in a study of shared clonotypes between healthy human individuals. TCRdb's copy holds only in-frame clones and misses some; the assay was immunoSEQ multiplex PCR. The sample shows about 2.1 million clones, 85% to 95% of them seen only once. Naive CD8 populations comprised CD45RO-negative cells positively selected for CCR7, excluding terminally differentiated effector memory CD45RA+ cells. The sequenced sample was naive CD8+ T cells from PBMCs. Every receptor here comes from a man aged 18-30 years in good health. Some clones in this sample may be carry-over from other donors' samples.

The chain joins TRBV7-9 to TRBJ2-3; TRBD2 matches 9 bases. V gave up 1 base and J gave up 5 bases; unmatched junction bases: 7. Germline CDR1 and CDR2: SEHNR and FQNEAQ (reference sequence). This CDR3 contains 16 residues. Written as DNA, the CDR3 is TGTGCCAGCAGCTTAGAGCTTAGGCGGGAGGGAGATACGCAGTATTTT. It is translated as CASSLELRREGDTQYF.

The chain links TRBV19 to TRBJ2-7; tentative D call: TRBD2 (6 bases). CDR3 size: 14 residues. The V end was cut by 3 bases, the J end by 4 bases, with 13 bases between. Germline CDR1 is LNHDA and CDR2 is SQIVND (reference sequence). In DNA, the CDR3 is TGTGCCAGTAGTATGGGGGGAGCCACATACGAGCAGTACTTC. Encoded protein: CASSMGGATYEQYF.

The genes are TRBV29-1 and TRBJ1-1; a possible D gene is TRBD1 (6 bases). This CDR3 region has 14 residues. The V end was cut by 1 base, the J end by 5 bases, with 14 bases between. Germline CDR1 SQVTM, CDR2 ANQGSEA. The CDR3 region is CSVEGGRGGTEAFF. In nucleotides, the CDR3 is TGCAGCGTTGAAGGAGGCAGGGGCGGTACTGAAGCTTTCTTT.

In regard to this clone: Other DNA sequences in the sample encode the same CDR3. The V gene is TRBV27, the J gene TRBJ2-3; the D is unclear. Trimming pared 8 bases from V and 2 bases from J, leaving 11 bases between. Germline CDR1 is MNHEY and CDR2 is SMNVEV (reference sequence). This CDR3 is 13 amino acids long. CDR3 sequence reads: CASSRLDTDTQYF. The DNA for the CDR3 is TGTGCCAGCTCTCGATTGGACACAGATACGCAGTATTTT.

This clone was observed once. The chain has TRBV9 and TRBJ1-5; tentative D call: TRBD1 (6 bases). This CDR3 contains 14 residues. Germline CDR1 SGDLS, CDR2 YYNGEE. V gave up 3 bases and J gave up 5 bases, with 12 bases separating them. Written as DNA, the CDR3 is TGTGCCAGCAGCGCTGGACAGACCCATCAGCCCCAGCATTTT. This gives the protein CASSAGQTHQPQHF. The variable domain in full, completed from reference TRBV9 and TRBJ1-5, reads DSGVTQTPKHLITATGQRVTLRCSPRSGDLSVYWYQQSLDQGLQFLIQYYNGEERAKGNILERFSAQQFPDLHSELNLSSLELGDSALYFCASSAGQTHQPQHFGDGTRLSIL.

This chain uses TRBV19 with TRBJ2-1, with 7 bases identical to TRBD1. Germline V CDR1 and CDR2: LNHDA, SQIVND (reference sequence). CDR3 length equals 15 residues. Losses at the gene ends were 4 bases for V and 8 bases for J; bases not matched to a gene: 11. In DNA form, the CDR3 reads TGTGCCAGTAGTAAAAAGACAGGGCTTGTACATGAGCAGTTCTTC. Translated: CASSKKTGLVHEQFF.

This chain uses TRBV4-2 with TRBJ2-4, with D perhaps TRBD2 (5 bases). Germline CDR1 LGHNA, CDR2 YNFKEQ. This CDR3 contains 17 residues. V lost 0 bases and J lost 5, with 17 bases in between. The CDR3 DNA follows: TGTGCCAGCAGCCAAGATCCCATAGGTTGGGAGCAAAACATTCAGTACTTC. Protein product: CASSQDPIGWEQNIQYF.

The rearrangement joins TRBV5-1 to TRBJ2-3; the D is unclear. The CDR3 has 15 residues. Germline V gives CDR1 SGHRS, CDR2 YFSETQ. Between the trimmed V and J ends, which lost 0 bases and 4 bases, there was a span of 12 bases. CDR3: CASSLGTVSPDTQYF. As DNA, the CDR3 is TGCGCCAGCAGCTTGGGGACGGTGAGTCCAGATACGCAGTATTTT.

V is TRBV14 and J is TRBJ1-2; the D is unclear. This CDR3 region has 14 residues. V shed 0 bases and J shed 5 bases, with 10 bases lying between them. CDR1 is SGHDN and CDR2 is FVKESK in the germline V gene. The DNA of the CDR3 is TGTGCCAGCAGCCAAGATTTATCGGGGTATGGCTACACCTTC. Translation gives CASSQDLSGYGYTF. Combining the CDR3 with reference TRBV14 and TRBJ1-2 gives the whole variable domain EAGVTQFPSHSVIEKGQTVTLRCDPISGHDNLYWYRRVMGKEIKFLLHFVKESKQDESGMPNNRFLAERTGGTYSTLKVQPAELEDSGVYFCASSQDLSGYGYTFGSGTRLTVV.

The V and J genes are TRBV28 and TRBJ2-1; D gene ambiguous. Germline V lookup: CDR1 MDHEN, CDR2 SYDVKM. This CDR3 has 13 residues. Trimming pared 3 bases from V and 9 bases from J, leaving 12 bases between. CDR3 sequence reads: CASSLSIWGEQFF. In DNA form, the CDR3 reads TGTGCCAGCAGTTTGTCAATCTGGGGTGAGCAGTTCTTC.